Listed below are T cell receptor beta chains from one sample, sequenced in a study of control samples from healthy donors and cancer patients. The table came from immunoSEQ multiplex PCR; TCRdb's copy has only in-frame clones and leaves some out. This sample has about 51,000 clones, with approximately 91% found just once. Sequenced: PBMCs. These receptor sequences come from a man aged 50-60 years with head and neck cancer. Both conserved end residues are part of each CDR3. The D gene is left open where the match is weak. Part of the rows lack a size; the others show once, few, many or a class for expanded clones.

d_gene	abundance	v_gene	j_gene	CDR3nt	CDR3aa
NA	NA	TRBV7-9	TRBJ2-7	TGTGCCAGCAGTCACGGGGGGGGGACAGTGGTTAGCGAGCAGTACTTC	CASSHGGGTVVSEQYF
NA	NA	TRBV15	TRBJ2-7	TGTGCCACCAGCAGCACTTACGAGCAGTACTTC	CATSSTYEQYF
TRBD2	NA	TRBV27	TRBJ2-5	TGTGCCAGCAGACCGGGGACTAGCGGGAGGGAGACCCAGTACTTC	CASRPGTSGRETQYF
TRBD1	NA	TRBV7-6	TRBJ1-6	TGTGCCAGCAGCTTAGATGGGACAGGGAATTCACCCCTCCACTTT	CASSLDGTGNSPLHF
TRBD2	NA	TRBV4-2	TRBJ2-5	TGTGCCAGCAGCCAAGGGACTAGCGGGGGCCAAGAGACCCAGTACTTC	CASSQGTSGGQETQYF
NA	NA	TRBV10-1	TRBJ2-5	TGCGCCAGCAGTGATGTAGCAAAAGAGACCCAGTACTTC	CASSDVAKETQYF
TRBD1	NA	TRBV6-5	TRBJ1-2	TGTGCCAGCAGCGCGGGGACAGGGTATGGCTACACCTTC	CASSAGTGYGYTF
NA	NA	TRBV19	TRBJ1-3	TGTGCCAGTTCACCGCAATTTGGGGCTGGCGGAAACACCATATATTTT	CASSPQFGAGGNTIYF
TRBD2	NA	TRBV11-1	TRBJ2-1	TGTGCCAGCAGCTTTTTAGCGGGGGGGCCTAATGAGCAGTTCTTC	CASSFLAGGPNEQFF
NA	NA	TRBV4-1	TRBJ2-3	TGCGCCAGCAGCCAACCTACCACTAGGGCAGATACGCAGTATTTT	CASSQPTTRADTQYF
NA	NA	TRBV10-2	TRBJ2-7	TGCGCCAGCAGTGAGCCCCGAGACCGAGGGGGGGGCTACGAGCAGTACTTC	CASSEPRDRGGGYEQYF
TRBD1	NA	TRBV15	TRBJ2-3	TGTGCCACCAGCAGAGATTCTCCGGACCGGGACAGGCGCACAGATACGCAGTATTTT	CATSRDSPDRDRRTDTQYF
NA	NA	TRBV2	TRBJ2-5	TGTGCCAGCAGTGGAACGCCACGGGAGACCCAGTACTTC	CASSGTPRETQYF
NA	NA	TRBV6-5	TRBJ1-2	TGTGCCAGCAGGACGCCTGGGTTCTATGGCTACACCTTC	CASRTPGFYGYTF
NA	NA	TRBV2	TRBJ2-7	TGTGCCAGCAGGGAAAGTGTTCGCGAGCAGTACTTC	CASRESVREQYF
TRBD1	NA	TRBV5-1	TRBJ2-5	TGCGCCAGCAGTGGGACAGGGATGAGAGAGACCCAGTACTTC	CASSGTGMRETQYF
TRBD2	NA	TRBV6-4	TRBJ2-1	TGTGCCAGCAGTAAGCGGGGGGAAGACTACAATGAGCAGTTCTTC	CASSKRGEDYNEQFF
NA	NA	TRBV28	TRBJ2-7	TGTGCCAGCAGTCCCACCTACGAGCAGTACTTC	CASSPTYEQYF
NA	NA	TRBV12-2	TRBJ2-1	TGTGCAAGTCGCTTAGGGAGCGGGAGATCCTACAATGAGCAGTTCTTC	CASRLGSGRSYNEQFF
NA	NA	TRBV5-1	TRBJ1-4	TGCGCCAGCAGCTTGGGGCCGGAGAGTGAAAAACTGTTTTTT	CASSLGPESEKLFF
NA	NA	TRBV11-3	TRBJ2-3	TGTGCCAGCAGCTTAGGAGGGCGCACAGATACGCAGTATTTT	CASSLGGRTDTQYF
NA	once	TRBV6-5	TRBJ1-3	TGTGCCAGCAGAAGAACCGAGAGCTCTGGAAACACCATATATTTT	CASRRTESSGNTIYF
NA	once	TRBV2	TRBJ2-1	TGTGCCAGCAGTGTGGTCAATGAGCAGTTCTTC	CASSVVNEQFF
NA	NA	TRBV4-2	TRBJ2-6	TGTGCCAGCAGCCAAGAGTCCGATGGGGCCAACGTCCTGACTTTC	CASSQESDGANVLTF
NA	NA	TRBV6-6	TRBJ1-1	TGTGCCAGCAGTTACGGGGATCCCCTGGAAGCTTTCTTT	CASSYGDPLEAFF
NA	NA	TRBV9	TRBJ2-2	TGTGCCAGCAGCGTAGTAGTTGGTGGGGAGCTGTTTTTT	CASSVVVGGELFF
NA	NA	TRBV10-2	TRBJ1-5	TGCGCCAGCAGATGGGACGGGAATCAGCCCCAGCATTTT	CASRWDGNQPQHF